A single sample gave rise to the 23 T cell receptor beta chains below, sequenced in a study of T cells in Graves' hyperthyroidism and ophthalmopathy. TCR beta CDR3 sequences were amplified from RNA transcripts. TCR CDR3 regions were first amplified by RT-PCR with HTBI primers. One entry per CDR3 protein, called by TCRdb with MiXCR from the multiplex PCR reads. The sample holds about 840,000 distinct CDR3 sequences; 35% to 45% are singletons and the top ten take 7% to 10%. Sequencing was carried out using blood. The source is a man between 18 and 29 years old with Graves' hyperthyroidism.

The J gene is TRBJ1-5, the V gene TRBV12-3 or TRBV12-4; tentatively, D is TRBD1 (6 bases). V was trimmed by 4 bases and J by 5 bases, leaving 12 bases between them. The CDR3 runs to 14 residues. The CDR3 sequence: CASSSTEGDQPQHF. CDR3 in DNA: TGTGCCAGCAGTTCGACTGAGGGGGATCAGCCCCAGCATTTT.

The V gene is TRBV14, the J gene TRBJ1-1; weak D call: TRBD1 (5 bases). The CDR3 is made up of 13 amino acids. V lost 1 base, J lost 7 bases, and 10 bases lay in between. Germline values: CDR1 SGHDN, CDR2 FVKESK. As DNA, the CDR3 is TGTGCCAGCAGCCAAGGGGGGGGGTTTGAAGCTTTCTTT. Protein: CASSQGGGFEAFF.

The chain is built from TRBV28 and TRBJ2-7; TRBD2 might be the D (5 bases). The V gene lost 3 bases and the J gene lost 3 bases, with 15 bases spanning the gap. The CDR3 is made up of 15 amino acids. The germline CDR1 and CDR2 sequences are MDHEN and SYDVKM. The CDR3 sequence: CASSFRSSSFYEQYF. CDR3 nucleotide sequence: TGTGCCAGCAGTTTCCGATCTAGCAGCTTCTACGAGCAGTACTTC.

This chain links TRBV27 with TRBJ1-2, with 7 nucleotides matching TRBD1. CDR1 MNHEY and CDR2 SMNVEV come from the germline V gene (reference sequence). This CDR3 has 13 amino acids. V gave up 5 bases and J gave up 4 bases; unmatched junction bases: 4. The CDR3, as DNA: TGTGCCAGCAGTATGACAGGGACCTATGGCTACACCTTC. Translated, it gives CASSMTGTYGYTF.

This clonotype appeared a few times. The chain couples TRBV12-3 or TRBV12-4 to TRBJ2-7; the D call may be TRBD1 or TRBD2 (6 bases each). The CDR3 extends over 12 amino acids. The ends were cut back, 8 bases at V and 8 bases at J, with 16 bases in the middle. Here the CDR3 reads CASGGPYAQQYF. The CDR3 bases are TGTGCCAGCGGGGGGCCGTACGCCCAGCAGTACTTC.

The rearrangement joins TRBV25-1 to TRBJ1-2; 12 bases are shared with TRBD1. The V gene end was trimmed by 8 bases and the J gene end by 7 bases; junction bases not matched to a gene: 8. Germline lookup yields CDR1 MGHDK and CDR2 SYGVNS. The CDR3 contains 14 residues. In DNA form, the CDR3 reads TGTGCCAGCCGTGCGGGACAGGGGGCGCTTGGCTACACCTTC. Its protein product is CASRAGQGALGYTF.

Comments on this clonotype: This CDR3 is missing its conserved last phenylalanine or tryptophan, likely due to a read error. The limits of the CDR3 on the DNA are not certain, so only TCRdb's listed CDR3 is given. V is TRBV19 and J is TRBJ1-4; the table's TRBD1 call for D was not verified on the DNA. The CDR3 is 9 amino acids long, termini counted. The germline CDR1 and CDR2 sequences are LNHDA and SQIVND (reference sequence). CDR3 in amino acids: CASSAFDRG.

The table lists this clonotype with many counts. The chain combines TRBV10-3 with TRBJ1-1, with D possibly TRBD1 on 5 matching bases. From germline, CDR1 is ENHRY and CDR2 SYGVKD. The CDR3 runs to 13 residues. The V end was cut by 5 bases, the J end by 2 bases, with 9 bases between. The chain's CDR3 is CAISPGGNTEAFF. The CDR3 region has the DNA TGTGCCATCAGTCCGGGGGGAAACACTGAAGCTTTCTTT.

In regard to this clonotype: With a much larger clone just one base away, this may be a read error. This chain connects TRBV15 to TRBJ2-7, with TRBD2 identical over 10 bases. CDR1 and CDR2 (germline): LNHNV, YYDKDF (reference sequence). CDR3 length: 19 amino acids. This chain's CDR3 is CATSRAGQTSGLSSCEQYF. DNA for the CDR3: TGTGCCACCAGCAGAGCAGGTCAGACTAGCGGGCTAAGCTCCTGCGAGCAGTACTTC.

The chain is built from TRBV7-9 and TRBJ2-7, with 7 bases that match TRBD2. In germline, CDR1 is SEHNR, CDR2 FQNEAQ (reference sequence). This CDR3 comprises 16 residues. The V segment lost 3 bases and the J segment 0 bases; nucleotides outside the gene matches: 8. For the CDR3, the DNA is TGTGCCAGCAGCTTCGAGGGGACTACGAGCTCCTACGAGCAGTACTTC. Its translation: CASSFEGTTSSYEQYF.

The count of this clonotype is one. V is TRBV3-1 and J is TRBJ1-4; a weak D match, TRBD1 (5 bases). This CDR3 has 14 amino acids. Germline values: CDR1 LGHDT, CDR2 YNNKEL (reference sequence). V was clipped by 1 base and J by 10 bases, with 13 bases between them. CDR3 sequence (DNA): TGTGCCAGCAGCCAAGCGGGGGGATCTGGAAAACTGTTTTTT. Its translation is CASSQAGGSGKLFF.

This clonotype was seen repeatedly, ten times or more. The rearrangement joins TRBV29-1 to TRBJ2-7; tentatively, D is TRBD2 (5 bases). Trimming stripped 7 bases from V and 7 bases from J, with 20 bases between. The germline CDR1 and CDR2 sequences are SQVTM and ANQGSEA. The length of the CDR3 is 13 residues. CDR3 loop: CSADGVRPGEQYF. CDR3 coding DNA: TGCAGCGCCGATGGGGTACGGCCGGGAGAGCAGTACTTC.

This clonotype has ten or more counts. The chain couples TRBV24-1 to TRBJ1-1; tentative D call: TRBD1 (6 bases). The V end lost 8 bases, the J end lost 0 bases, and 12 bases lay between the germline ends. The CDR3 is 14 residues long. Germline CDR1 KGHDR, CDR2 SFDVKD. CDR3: CATKAGVVNTEAFF. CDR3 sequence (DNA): TGTGCCACCAAGGCAGGGGTGGTGAACACTGAAGCTTTCTTT.

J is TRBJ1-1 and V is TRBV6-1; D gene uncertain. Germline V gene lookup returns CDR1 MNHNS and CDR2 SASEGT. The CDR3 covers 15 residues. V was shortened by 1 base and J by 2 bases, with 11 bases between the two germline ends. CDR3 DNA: TGTGCCAGCAGTGAAGGTTGGCAAGCCAACACTGAAGCTTTCTTT. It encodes CASSEGWQANTEAFF.

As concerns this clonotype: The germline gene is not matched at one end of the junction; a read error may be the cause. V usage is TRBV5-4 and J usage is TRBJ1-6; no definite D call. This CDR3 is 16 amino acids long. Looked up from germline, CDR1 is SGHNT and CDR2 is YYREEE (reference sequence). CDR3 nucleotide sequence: TGCGCCAGCAGCCAAGATCCCGGATTGGGTAATTCACCCCTCCACTTT. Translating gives CASSQDPGLGNSPLHF.

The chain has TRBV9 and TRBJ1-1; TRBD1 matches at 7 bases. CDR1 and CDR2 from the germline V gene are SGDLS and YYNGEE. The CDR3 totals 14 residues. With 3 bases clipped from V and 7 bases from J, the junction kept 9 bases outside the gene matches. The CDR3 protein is CASSAEGASGEAFF. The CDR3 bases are TGTGCCAGCAGCGCCGAGGGGGCGTCGGGTGAAGCTTTCTTT.

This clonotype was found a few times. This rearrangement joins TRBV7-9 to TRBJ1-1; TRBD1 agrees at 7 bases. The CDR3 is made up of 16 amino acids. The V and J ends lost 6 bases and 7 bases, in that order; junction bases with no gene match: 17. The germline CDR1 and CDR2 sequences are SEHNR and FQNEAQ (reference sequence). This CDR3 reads CASSDGGQAGESEAFF. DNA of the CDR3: TGTGCCAGCAGTGATGGAGGACAGGCCGGGGAGAGTGAAGCTTTCTTT. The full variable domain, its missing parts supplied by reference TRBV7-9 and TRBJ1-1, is DTGVSQNPRHKITKRGQNVTFRCDPISEHNRLYWYRQTLGQGPEFLTYFQNEAQLEKSRLLSDRFSAERPKGSFSTLEIQRTEQGDSAMYLCASSDGGQAGESEAFFGQGTRLTVV.

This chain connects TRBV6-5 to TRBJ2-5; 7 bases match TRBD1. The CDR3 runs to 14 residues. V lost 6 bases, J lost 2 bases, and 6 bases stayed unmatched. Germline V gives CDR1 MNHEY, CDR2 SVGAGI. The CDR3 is CASSPWDRQETQYF. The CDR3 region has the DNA TGTGCCAGCAGCCCATGGGACAGACAAGAGACCCAGTACTTC.

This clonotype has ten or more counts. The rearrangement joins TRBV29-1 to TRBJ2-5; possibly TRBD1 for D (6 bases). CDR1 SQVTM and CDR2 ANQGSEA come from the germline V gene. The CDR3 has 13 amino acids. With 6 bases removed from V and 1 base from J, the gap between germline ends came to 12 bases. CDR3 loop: CSVPGGIQETQYF. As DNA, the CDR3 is TGCAGCGTCCCTGGGGGCATCCAAGAGACCCAGTACTTC.

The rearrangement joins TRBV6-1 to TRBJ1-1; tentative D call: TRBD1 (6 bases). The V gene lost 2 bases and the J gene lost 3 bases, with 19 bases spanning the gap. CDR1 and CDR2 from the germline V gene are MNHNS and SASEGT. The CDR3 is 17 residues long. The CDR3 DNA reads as TGTGCCAGCAGTGAAATTCTCTGGAGAGGGGGATACACTGAAGCTTTCTTT. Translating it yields CASSEILWRGGYTEAFF.

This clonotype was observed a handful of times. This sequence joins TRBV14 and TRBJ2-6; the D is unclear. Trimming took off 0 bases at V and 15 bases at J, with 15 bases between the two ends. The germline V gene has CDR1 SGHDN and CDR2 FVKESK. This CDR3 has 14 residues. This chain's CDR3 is CASSQDSADRTLTF. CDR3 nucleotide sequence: TGTGCCAGCAGCCAAGATTCGGCAGATCGGACCCTGACTTTC.

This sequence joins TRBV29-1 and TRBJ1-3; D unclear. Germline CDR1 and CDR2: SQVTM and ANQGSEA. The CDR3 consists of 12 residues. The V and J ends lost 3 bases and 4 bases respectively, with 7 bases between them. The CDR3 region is CSVDGQGNTIYF. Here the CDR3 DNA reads TGCAGCGTTGACGGCCAGGGAAACACCATATATTTT. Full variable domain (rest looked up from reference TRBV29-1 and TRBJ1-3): SAVISQKPSRDICQRGTSLTIQCQVDSQVTMMFWYRQQPGQSLTLIATANQGSEATYESGFVIDKFPISRPNLTFSTLTVSNMSPEDSSIYLCSVDGQGNTIYFGEGSWLTVV.

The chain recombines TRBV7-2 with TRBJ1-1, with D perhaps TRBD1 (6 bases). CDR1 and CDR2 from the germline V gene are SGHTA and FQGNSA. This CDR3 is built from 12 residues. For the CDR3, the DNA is TGTGCTCAGACAGGCGGAGGGACTGAAGCTTTCTTT. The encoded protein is CAQTGGGTEAFF.